This T cell receptor beta chain was identified during a study of cytomegalovirus exposure and HLA in healthy donors. Points from the study as a whole: Most observed TCR sequences were rare, whereas some public TCRs were detected in many donors. Per a later analysis, 15,000 to 20,000 TCR beta sequences showed association with HLA alleles at 0.05 false discovery rate.

With V trimmed by 1 base and J by 7 bases, 7 bases remained unmatched. The germline V gene has CDR1 MGHRA and CDR2 YSYEKL. This CDR3 is 16 amino acids long. Worth noting for this clone: Its antigen is undetermined.

60 Vbeta and 13 Jbeta primers were used in PCR. Measured with immunoSEQ multiplex PCR; TCRdb has only the in-frame clones, and not every one. The sample contains 170,000 or so clones, approximately 80% of which appear only once. Sequenced input: PBMCs. The V call is TRBV4-1, the J call TRBJ2-2; 9 bases match TRBD1. This sequence was found in a woman aged 45-65 years in good health and CMV-seronegative. The CDR3 DNA is TGCGCCAGCAGCCAAGTGACAGGGGGGTTAATCGGGGAGCTGTTTTTT. This codes for CASSQVTGGLIGELFF.